What follows are 5 T cell receptor beta chains derived from one specimen sequenced in a study of shared clonotypes between healthy human individuals. The method was immunoSEQ multiplex PCR; TCRdb's version includes in-frame clones alone and lacks a portion of them. The profile shows about 660,000 clones, about 74% of them singletons. Sequencing input: memory CD4+ T cells sorted from blood. The sample's subset: CD45RA-negative fraction. These receptors were obtained from a woman aged 25 to 39 in good health.

The chain links TRBV27 to TRBJ2-2, with D perhaps assigned TRBD1 or TRBD2 (5 bases each). V shed 7 bases and J shed 7 bases, with 16 bases lying between them. The germline V gene has CDR1 MNHEY and CDR2 SMNVEV (reference sequence). The CDR3 is made up of 14 amino acids. The CDR3 loop is CASTSLGARGELFF. The CDR3, as DNA: TGTGCCAGCACCTCCCTCGGGGCCCGCGGGGAGCTGTTTTTT.

This sequence joins TRBV14 and TRBJ2-1, with D uncertain. The ends were cut back, 4 bases at V and 2 bases at J, with 12 bases in the middle. This CDR3 is 15 amino acids long. The V gene's germline CDR1 is SGHDN and CDR2 FVKESK. This chain's CDR3 is CASSPKFEAYNEQFF. The CDR3 coding sequence is TGTGCCAGCAGCCCGAAGTTTGAGGCCTACAATGAGCAGTTCTTC.

The gene calls are TRBV7-2 and TRBJ1-1; a weak D match, TRBD1 (6 bases). The CDR3 has 13 residues. V gave up 5 bases and J gave up 3 bases, with 10 bases separating them. CDR1 and CDR2 from the germline V gene are SGHTA and FQGNSA. The chain's CDR3 is CASSGGGYTEAFF. CDR3 DNA sequence: TGTGCCAGCAGCGGAGGGGGTTACACTGAAGCTTTCTTT.

This clone was picked up one time. V usage is TRBV9 and J usage is TRBJ2-7; no reliable D call. CDR3 length equals 15 residues. V dropped 0 bases and J dropped 0 bases, with 10 bases sitting between them. Germline V gene sequence: CDR1 SGDLS, CDR2 YYNGEE. As DNA, the CDR3 is TGTGCCAGCAGCGTAGGCCAGGCAGTCTCCTACGAGCAGTACTTC. This encodes CASSVGQAVSYEQYF.

CDR3 residues: CASSKTSGRDTQYF. For the CDR3, the DNA is TGTGCCAGCAGCAAAACTAGCGGACGGGATACGCAGTATTTT. This chain uses TRBV5-4 with TRBJ2-3; 8 bases are shared with TRBD2. The CDR3 has 14 amino acids. V was clipped by 4 bases and J by 6 bases; unmatched bases: 7. The germline CDR1 and CDR2 sequences are SGHNT and YYREEE (reference sequence).